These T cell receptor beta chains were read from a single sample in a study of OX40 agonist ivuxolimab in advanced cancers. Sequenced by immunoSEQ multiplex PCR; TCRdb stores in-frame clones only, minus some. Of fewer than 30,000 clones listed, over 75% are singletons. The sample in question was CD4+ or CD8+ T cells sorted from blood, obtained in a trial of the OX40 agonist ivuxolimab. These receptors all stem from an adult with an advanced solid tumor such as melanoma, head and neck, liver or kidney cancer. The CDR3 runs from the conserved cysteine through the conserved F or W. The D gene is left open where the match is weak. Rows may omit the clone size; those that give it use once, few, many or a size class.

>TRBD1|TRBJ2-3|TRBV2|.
CASMGFRDRDTQYF
TGTGCCAGCATGGGCTTCCGGGACAGAGATACGCAGTATTTT
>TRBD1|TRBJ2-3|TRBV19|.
CASSIGTGHTDTQYF
TGTGCCAGTAGTATAGGGACAGGGCACACAGATACGCAGTATTTT
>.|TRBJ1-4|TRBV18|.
CASSPSGLNEKLFF
TGTGCCAGCTCACCCTCGGGACTTAATGAAAAACTGTTTTTT
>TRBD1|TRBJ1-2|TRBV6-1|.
CASSEASTGTFRYTF
TGTGCCAGCAGTGAAGCATCGACAGGGACCTTCCGCTACACCTTC
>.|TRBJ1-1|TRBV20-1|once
CSGSFNTEAFF
TGCAGTGGCAGCTTCAACACTGAAGCTTTCTTT
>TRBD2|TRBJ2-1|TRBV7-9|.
CASSLESGRANEQFF
TGTGCCAGCAGCTTAGAAAGCGGGAGGGCAAATGAGCAGTTCTTC
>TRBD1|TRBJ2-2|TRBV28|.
CASSLFVTGANGELFF
TGTGCCAGCAGTTTGTTCGTTACAGGGGCGAACGGGGAGCTGTTTTTT
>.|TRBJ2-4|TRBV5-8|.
CASSLLDIQYF
TGTGCCAGCAGCTTGTTGGACATTCAGTACTTC
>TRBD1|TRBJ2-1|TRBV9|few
CASSLRALQGAPGNEQFF
TGTGCCAGCAGCCTTCGAGCCCTACAGGGGGCGCCGGGCAATGAGCAGTTCTTC
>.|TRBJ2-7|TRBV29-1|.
CSVGQLYEQYF
TGCAGCGTTGGGCAGTTATACGAGCAGTACTTC
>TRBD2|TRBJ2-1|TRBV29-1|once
CSVEEREGGNEQFF
TGCAGCGTTGAAGAGCGGGAGGGTGGCAATGAGCAGTTCTTC
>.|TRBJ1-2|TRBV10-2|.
CASSGGGGYTF
TGCGCCAGCAGTGGGGGGGGAGGCTACACCTTC
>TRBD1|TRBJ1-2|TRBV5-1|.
CASSPGTGGYGYTF
TGCGCCAGCAGCCCCGGGACAGGGGGTTACGGCTACACCTTC
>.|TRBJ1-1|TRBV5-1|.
CASSLEMNTEAFF
TGCGCCAGCAGCTTGGAAATGAACACTGAAGCTTTCTTT
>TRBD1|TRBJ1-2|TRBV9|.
CASSARQGYGYTF
TGTGCCAGCAGCGCCAGACAGGGTTATGGCTACACCTTC
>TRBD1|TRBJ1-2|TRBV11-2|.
CASSLTSGTGYGYTF
TGTGCCAGCAGCTTGACCTCCGGGACAGGATATGGCTACACCTTC
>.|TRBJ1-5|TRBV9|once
CASSYRWGRGNQPQHF
TGTGCCAGCAGCTACCGGTGGGGTAGGGGGAATCAGCCCCAGCATTTT
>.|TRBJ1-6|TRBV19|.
CASSAGGVVRTPLHF
TGTGCCAGTAGTGCCGGCGGGGTTGTACGGACACCCCTCCACTTT
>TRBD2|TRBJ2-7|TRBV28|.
CASKETSGTTYEQYF
TGTGCCAGCAAGGAAACTAGCGGGACTACCTACGAGCAGTACTTC
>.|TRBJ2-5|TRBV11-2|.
CASSLAETQYF
TGTGCCAGCAGCTTAGCGGAGACCCAGTACTTC
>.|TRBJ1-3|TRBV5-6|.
CASSSGVGNTIYF
TGTGCCAGCAGTTCGGGTGTCGGAAACACCATATATTTT
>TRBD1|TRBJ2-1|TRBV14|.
CASSAPGTGGGEQFF
TGTGCCAGCAGCGCCCCCGGGACAGGGGGGGGTGAGCAGTTCTTC
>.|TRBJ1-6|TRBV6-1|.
CASSELSSYNSPLHF
TGTGCCAGCAGTGAATTGAGCTCCTATAATTCACCCCTCCACTTT
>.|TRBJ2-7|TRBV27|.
CASSPPGLATPYEQYF
TGTGCCAGCAGTCCCCCCGGGCTAGCAACACCTTACGAGCAGTACTTC
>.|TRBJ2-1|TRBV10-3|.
CAISEGGGPDTYNEQFF
TGTGCCATCAGTGAGGGAGGGGGACCAGATACTTACAATGAGCAGTTCTTC
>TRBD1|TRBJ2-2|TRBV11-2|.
CASSELTGDTGELFF
TGTGCCAGCAGCGAATTGACAGGGGACACCGGGGAGCTGTTTTTT
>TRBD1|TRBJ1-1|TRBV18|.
CASSSTGVGDTEAFF
TGTGCCAGCTCATCTACAGGGGTTGGAGACACTGAAGCTTTCTTT
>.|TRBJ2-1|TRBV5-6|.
CASSFPVVNEQFF
TGTGCCAGCAGCTTCCCTGTCGTCAATGAGCAGTTCTTC
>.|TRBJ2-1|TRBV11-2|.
CASSSSLARGAYNEQFF
TGTGCCAGCAGCTCCAGCCTAGCGCGAGGGGCCTACAATGAGCAGTTCTTC
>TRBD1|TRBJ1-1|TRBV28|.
CASSFRTGNMNTEAFF
TGTGCCAGCAGTTTTAGGACAGGGAATATGAACACTGAAGCTTTCTTT
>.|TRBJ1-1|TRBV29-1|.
CSVEGGAEAFF
TGCAGCGTTGAAGGTGGGGCTGAAGCTTTCTTT
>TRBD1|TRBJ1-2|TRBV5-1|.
CASSPGQGARYGYTF
TGCGCCAGCAGCCCCGGACAGGGGGCTAGGTATGGCTACACCTTC
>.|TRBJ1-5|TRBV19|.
CASNTGRVNQPQHF
TGTGCCAGTAACACGGGCAGGGTGAATCAGCCCCAGCATTTT
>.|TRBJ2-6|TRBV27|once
CASSPSPGNQGPGANVLTF
TGTGCCAGCAGTCCTTCGCCCGGGAATCAGGGTCCTGGGGCCAACGTCCTGACTTTC
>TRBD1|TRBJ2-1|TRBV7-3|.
CASSPDRVVEQFF
TGTGCCAGCAGCCCCGACAGGGTAGTCGAGCAGTTCTTC
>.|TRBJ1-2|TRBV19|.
CASSFRQADYGYTF
TGTGCCAGTAGTTTTCGACAGGCTGACTATGGCTACACCTTC
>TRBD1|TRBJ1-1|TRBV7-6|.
CASSSGQGNTEAFF
TGTGCCAGCAGCTCGGGACAGGGGAACACTGAAGCTTTCTTT
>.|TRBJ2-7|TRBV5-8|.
CASSAWKHRGYEQYF
TGTGCCAGCAGCGCGTGGAAACATCGGGGCTACGAGCAGTACTTC
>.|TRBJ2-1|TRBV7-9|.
CASSFNTPYNEQFF
TGTGCCAGCAGCTTCAACACCCCCTACAATGAGCAGTTCTTC
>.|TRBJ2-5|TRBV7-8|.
CASSLKETQYF
TGTGCCAGCAGCTTAAAAGAGACCCAGTACTTC
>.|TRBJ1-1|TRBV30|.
CAWSVGVADGGEAFF
TGTGCCTGGAGTGTTGGGGTGGCGGATGGAGGTGAAGCTTTCTTT
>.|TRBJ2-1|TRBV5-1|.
CASSFTGNEQFF
TGCGCCAGCAGCTTCACAGGGAATGAGCAGTTCTTC
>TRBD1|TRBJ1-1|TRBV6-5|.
CASSPTGNEDEAFF
TGTGCCAGCAGCCCGACAGGGAATGAAGATGAAGCTTTCTTT
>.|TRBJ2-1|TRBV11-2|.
CASSLGPEASYNEQFF
TGTGCCAGCAGCTTAGGCCCGGAGGCCTCCTACAATGAGCAGTTCTTC
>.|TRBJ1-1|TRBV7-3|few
CASSTSPGPYTEAFF
TGTGCCAGCAGCACATCCCCGGGACCTTACACTGAAGCTTTCTTT
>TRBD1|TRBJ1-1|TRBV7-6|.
CASSANTGGPMNTEAFF
TGTGCCAGCAGCGCGAACACAGGGGGGCCTATGAACACTGAAGCTTTCTTT
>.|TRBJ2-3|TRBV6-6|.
CASRDGGRADTQYF
TGTGCCAGCAGGGACGGGGGGCGCGCAGATACGCAGTATTTT